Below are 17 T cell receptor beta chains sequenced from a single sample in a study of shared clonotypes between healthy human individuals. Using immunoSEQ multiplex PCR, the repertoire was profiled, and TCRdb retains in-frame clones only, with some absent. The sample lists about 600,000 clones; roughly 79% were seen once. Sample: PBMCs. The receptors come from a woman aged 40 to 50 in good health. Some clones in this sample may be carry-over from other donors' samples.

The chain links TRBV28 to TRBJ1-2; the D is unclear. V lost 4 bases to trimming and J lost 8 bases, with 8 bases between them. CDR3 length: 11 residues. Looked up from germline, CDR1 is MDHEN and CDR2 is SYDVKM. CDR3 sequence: CASSSNRGYTF. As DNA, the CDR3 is TGTGCCAGCAGTTCGAATCGAGGCTACACCTTC.

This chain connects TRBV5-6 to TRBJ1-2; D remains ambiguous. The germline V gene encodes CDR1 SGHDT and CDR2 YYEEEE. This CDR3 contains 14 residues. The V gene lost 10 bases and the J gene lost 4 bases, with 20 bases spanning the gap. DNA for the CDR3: TGTGCCTGCACCTGGGCTCGATTAGGCTATGGCTACACCTTC. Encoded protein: CACTWARLGYGYTF.

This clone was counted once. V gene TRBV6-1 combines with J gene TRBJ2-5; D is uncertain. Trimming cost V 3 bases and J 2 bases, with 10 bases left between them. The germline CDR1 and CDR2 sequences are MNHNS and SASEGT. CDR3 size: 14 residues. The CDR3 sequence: CASSDFTGQETQYF. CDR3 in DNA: TGTGCCAGCAGTGATTTTACGGGTCAAGAGACCCAGTACTTC.

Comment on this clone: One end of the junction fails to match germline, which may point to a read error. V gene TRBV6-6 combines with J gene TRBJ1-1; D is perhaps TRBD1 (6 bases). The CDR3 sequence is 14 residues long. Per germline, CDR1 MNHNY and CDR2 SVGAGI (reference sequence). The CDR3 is CASSYRGRTTGAFF. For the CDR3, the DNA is TGTGCCAGCAGTTACCGGGGGCGCACGACTGGAGCTTTCTTT.

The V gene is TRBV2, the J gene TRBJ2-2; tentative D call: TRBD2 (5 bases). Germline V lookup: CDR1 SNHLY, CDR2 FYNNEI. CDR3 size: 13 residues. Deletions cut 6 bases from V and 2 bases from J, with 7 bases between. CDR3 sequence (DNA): TGTGCCAGCAGGACTATCAACACCGGGGAGCTGTTTTTT. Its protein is CASRTINTGELFF.

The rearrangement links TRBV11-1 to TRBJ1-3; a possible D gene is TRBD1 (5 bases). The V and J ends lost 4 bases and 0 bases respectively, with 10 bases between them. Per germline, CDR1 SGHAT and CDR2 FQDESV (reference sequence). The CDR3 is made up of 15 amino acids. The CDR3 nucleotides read TGTGCCAGCAGCTCGGACGGACACTCTGGAAACACCATATATTTT. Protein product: CASSSDGHSGNTIYF.

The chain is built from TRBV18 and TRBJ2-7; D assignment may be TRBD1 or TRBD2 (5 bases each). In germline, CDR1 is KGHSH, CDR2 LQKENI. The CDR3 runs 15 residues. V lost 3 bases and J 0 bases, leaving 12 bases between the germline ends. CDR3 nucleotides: TGTGCCAGCTCACCCCGGGACGGTTCCTCCTACGAGCAGTACTTC. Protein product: CASSPRDGSSYEQYF.

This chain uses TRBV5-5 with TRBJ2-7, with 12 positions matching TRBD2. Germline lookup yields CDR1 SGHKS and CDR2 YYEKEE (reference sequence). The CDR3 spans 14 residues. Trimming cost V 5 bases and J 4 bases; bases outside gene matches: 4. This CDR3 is CASRRLAGAYEQYF. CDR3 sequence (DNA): TGTGCCAGCAGAAGACTAGCGGGAGCTTACGAGCAGTACTTC.

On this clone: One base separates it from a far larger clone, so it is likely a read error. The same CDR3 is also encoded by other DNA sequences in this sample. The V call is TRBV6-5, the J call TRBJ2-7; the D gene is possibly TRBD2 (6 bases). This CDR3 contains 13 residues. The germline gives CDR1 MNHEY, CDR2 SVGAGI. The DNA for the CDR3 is TGCGCCAGCAGCCTTGTGGGGGGCTACGAGCAGTACTTC. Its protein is CASSLVGGYEQYF.

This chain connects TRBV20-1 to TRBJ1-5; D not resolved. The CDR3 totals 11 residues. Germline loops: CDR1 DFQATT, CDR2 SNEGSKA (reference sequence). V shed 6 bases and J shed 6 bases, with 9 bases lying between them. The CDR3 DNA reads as TGCAGTGCACCGTTCGGTCAGCCCCAGCATTTT. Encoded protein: CSAPFGQPQHF.

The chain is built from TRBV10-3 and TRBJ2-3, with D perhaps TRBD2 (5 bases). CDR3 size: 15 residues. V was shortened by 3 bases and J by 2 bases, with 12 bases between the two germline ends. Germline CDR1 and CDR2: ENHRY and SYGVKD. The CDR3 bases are TGTGCCATCAGTGACCCCGGGAATCTCACAGATACGCAGTATTTT. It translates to CAISDPGNLTDTQYF.

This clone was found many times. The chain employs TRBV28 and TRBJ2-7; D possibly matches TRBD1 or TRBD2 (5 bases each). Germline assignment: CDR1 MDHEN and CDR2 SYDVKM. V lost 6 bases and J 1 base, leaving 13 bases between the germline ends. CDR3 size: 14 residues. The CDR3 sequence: CASRTGTTSYEQYF. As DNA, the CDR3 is TGTGCCAGCAGAACCGGGACCACTTCCTACGAGCAGTACTTC.

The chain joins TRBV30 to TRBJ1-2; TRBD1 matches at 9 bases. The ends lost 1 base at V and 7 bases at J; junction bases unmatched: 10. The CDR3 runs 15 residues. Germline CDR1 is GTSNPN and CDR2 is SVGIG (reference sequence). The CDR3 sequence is CAWSAWDRAVPGYTF. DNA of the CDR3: TGTGCCTGGAGTGCTTGGGACAGGGCTGTTCCTGGCTACACCTTC.

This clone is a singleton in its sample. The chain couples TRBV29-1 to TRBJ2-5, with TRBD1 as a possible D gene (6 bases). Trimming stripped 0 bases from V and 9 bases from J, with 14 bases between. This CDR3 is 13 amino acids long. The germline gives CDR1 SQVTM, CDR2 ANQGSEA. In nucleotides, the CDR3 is TGCAGCGTTGAAGACACCCACCAGGGGCCCCAGTACTTC. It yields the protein CSVEDTHQGPQYF.

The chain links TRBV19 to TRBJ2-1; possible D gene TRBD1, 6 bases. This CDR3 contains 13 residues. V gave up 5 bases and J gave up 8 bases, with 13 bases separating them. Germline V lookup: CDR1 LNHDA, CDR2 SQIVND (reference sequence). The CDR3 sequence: CASSVIQGDEQFF. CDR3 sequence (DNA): TGTGCCAGTAGTGTCATACAGGGCGATGAGCAGTTCTTC.

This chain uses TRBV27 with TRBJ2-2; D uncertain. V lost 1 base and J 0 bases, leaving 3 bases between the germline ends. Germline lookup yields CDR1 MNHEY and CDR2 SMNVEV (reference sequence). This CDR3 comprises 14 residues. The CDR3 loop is CASSLYANTGELFF. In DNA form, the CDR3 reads TGTGCCAGCAGTTTATACGCGAACACCGGGGAGCTGTTTTTT.

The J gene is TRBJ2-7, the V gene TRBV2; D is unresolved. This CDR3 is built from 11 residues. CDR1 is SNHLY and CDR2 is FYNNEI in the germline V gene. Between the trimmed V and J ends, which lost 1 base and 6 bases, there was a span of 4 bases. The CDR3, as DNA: TGTGCCAGCAGTGAAGGGATCGAGCAGTACTTC. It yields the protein CASSEGIEQYF.